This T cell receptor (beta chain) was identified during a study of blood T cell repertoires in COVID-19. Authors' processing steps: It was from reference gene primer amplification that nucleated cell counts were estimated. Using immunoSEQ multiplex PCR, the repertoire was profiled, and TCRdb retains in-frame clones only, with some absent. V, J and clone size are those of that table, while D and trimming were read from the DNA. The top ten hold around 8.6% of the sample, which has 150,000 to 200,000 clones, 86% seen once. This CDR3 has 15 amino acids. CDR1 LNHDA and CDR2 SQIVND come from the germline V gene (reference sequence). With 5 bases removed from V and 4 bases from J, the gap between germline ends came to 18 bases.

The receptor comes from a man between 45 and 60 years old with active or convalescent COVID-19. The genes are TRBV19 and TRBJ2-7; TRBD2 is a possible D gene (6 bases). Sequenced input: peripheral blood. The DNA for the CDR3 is TGTGCCAGTAGTCCTGGGGCGGGGACGAGTTACGAGCAGTACTTC. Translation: CASSPGAGTSYEQYF.